The 2 T cell receptor beta chains below were found in one sample sequenced in a study of T cell responses to AZD1222 COVID-19 vaccine. TCRdb's table, derived via immunoSEQ multiplex PCR, lists solely in-frame clones and lacks some. The profile shows around 140,000 clones, roughly nine tenths of them singletons. This specimen was peripheral blood, taken 28 days after the second AZD1222 dose. These receptors were taken from an adult who received the AZD1222 COVID-19 vaccine.

V usage is TRBV6-2 or TRBV6-3 and J usage is TRBJ1-5, with 7 positions matching TRBD1. The trim removed 5 bases at V and 6 bases at J, leaving 4 bases unmatched. The CDR3 loop spans 13 amino acids. The germline V gene encodes CDR1 MNHEY and CDR2 SVGEGT. Written as DNA, the CDR3 is TGTGCCAGCAGTGACAGGGTTGGTCAGCCCCAGCATTTT. This sequence encodes CASSDRVGQPQHF.

This clone was counted only a few times. The chain joins TRBV28 to TRBJ2-5, with D hard to call. The ends were cut back, 6 bases at V and 9 bases at J, with 8 bases in the middle. This CDR3 is 10 amino acids long. Germline V gene sequence: CDR1 MDHEN, CDR2 SYDVKM. CDR3 in DNA: TGTGCCAGCAGCCAGAGCGCCCAGTACTTC. This translates into CASSQSAQYF.